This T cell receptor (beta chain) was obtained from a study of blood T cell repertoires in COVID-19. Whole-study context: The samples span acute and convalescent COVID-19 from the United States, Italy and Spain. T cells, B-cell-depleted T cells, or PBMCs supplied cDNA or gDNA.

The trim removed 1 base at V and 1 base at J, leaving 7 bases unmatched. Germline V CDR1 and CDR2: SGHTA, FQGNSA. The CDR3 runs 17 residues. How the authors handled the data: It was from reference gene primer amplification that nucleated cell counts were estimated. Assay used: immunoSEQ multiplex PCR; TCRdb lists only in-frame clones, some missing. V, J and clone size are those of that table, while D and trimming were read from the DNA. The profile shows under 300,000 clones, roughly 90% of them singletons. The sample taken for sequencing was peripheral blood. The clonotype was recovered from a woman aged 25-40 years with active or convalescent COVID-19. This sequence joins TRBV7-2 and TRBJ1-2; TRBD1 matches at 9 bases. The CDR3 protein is CASSLVGGTGFNYGYTF. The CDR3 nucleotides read TGTGCCAGCAGCTTAGTAGGAGGGACAGGGTTTAACTATGGCTACACCTTC.